This T cell receptor beta chain was obtained from a study of T cell responses to AZD1222 COVID-19 vaccine. Germline trimming cut 6 bases from V and 4 bases from J; bases unmatched to any gene: 6. This CDR3 spans 15 amino acids. Germline CDR1 reads MRHNA; CDR2 reads SNTAGT. Timing groups of about 4 and about 12 weeks for second doses were pooled. Clones were read by immunoSEQ multiplex PCR, and TCRdb kept only the in-frame ones, dropping some. The sample includes about 150,000 clones, roughly 87% of them seen just once. The source of this sequence is an adult who received the AZD1222 COVID-19 vaccine. The specimen comprised peripheral blood, sampled 28 days after the second AZD1222 dose. The J gene is TRBJ2-1, the V gene TRBV6-4, with 10 nucleotides matching TRBD2. The DNA for the CDR3 is TGTGCCAGCAGCGTAACTAGCGGGAATTACAATGAGCAGTTCTTC. As protein: CASSVTSGNYNEQFF.